Listed below are T cell receptor beta chains from one sample, sequenced in a study of cytomegalovirus exposure and HLA in healthy donors. Produced via immunoSEQ multiplex PCR; TCRdb's table is partial and in-frame only. Of fewer than 200,000 clones listed, around 85% are singletons. Sequenced material: PBMCs. Every receptor here comes from a young woman in good health and CMV-seronegative. Both conserved end residues are part of each CDR3. Each record gives: V gene, clone size, J gene, D gene, CDR3 protein, CDR3 DNA. A D gene is named only where the DNA matches it firmly. For some rows the clone size is stated as once, few or many, or as a class when expanded; others skip it.

>TRBV10-3|.|TRBJ2-3|.
CAISGTRTDTQYF
TGTGCCATCAGTGGGACACGGACAGATACGCAGTATTTT
>TRBV2|.|TRBJ1-5|.
CASSEGQGNQPQHF
TGTGCCAGCAGTGAAGGCCAGGGGAATCAGCCCCAGCATTTT
>TRBV28|.|TRBJ2-7|TRBD1
CASSSGTGLHEQYF
TGTGCCAGCAGTTCCGGGACAGGGCTCCACGAGCAGTACTTC
>TRBV4-3|few|TRBJ1-6|.
CASSQGFGEGSPLHF
TGCGCCAGCAGCCAAGGCTTTGGGGAGGGTTCACCCCTCCACTTT
>TRBV30|.|TRBJ2-2|.
CAWRAQTGELFF
TGTGCCTGGAGGGCCCAGACCGGGGAGCTGTTTTTT
>TRBV30|.|TRBJ2-7|TRBD1
CAWTEEVGRGNEQYF
TGTGCCTGGACGGAAGAAGTTGGCAGGGGGAACGAGCAGTACTTC
>TRBV5-5|.|TRBJ1-4|.
CASSLEGIANEKLFF
TGTGCCAGCAGCTTGGAGGGGATAGCTAATGAAAAACTGTTTTTT
>TRBV25-1|.|TRBJ2-7|TRBD1
CASRRTGVTYEQYF
TGTGCCAGCAGGAGGACAGGGGTGACCTACGAGCAGTACTTC
>TRBV5-1|.|TRBJ1-3|.
CASSSGQTRNTIYF
TGCGCCAGCAGCTCCGGACAGACGCGAAACACCATATATTTT
>TRBV23-1|.|TRBJ2-1|TRBD2
CASSQRVSGIAGSEGGNEQFF
TGCGCCAGCAGTCAAAGAGTTTCAGGGATAGCGGGATCCGAAGGGGGCAATGAGCAGTTCTTC
>TRBV7-2|.|TRBJ1-4|.
CASSPGLPRDEKLFF
TGTGCCAGCAGCCCAGGGCTCCCCAGGGATGAAAAACTGTTTTTT
>TRBV2|few|TRBJ1-1|.
CASSGPGILGANTEAFF
TGTGCCAGCAGTGGTCCAGGGATTTTAGGAGCGAACACTGAAGCTTTCTTT
>TRBV11-3|.|TRBJ2-3|TRBD2
CASSPGGGVTDTQYF
TGTGCCAGCAGCCCGGGGGGAGGAGTCACAGATACGCAGTATTTT
>TRBV14|.|TRBJ2-3|.
CASSQELAADTQYF
TGTGCCAGCAGCCAAGAACTAGCTGCAGATACGCAGTATTTT
>TRBV11-2|.|TRBJ2-7|TRBD2
CASSFEGRAYEQYF
TGTGCCAGCAGCTTCGAAGGGAGGGCCTACGAGCAGTACTTC
>TRBV18|.|TRBJ2-1|TRBD2
CASSPGLAGASNEQFF
TGTGCCAGCTCACCAGGACTAGCGGGGGCCTCCAATGAGCAGTTCTTC
>TRBV5-1|.|TRBJ2-3|.
CASSHDRRKGTDTQYF
TGCGCCAGTTCACACGACAGGCGTAAGGGCACAGATACGCAGTATTTT
>TRBV25-1|.|TRBJ1-1|TRBD1
CASSEQGVTEAFF
TGTGCCAGCAGTGAACAGGGGGTCACTGAAGCTTTCTTT
>TRBV21-1|.|TRBJ2-1|.
CASSKAHLLSEQFF
TGTGCCAGCAGCAAAGCGCACCTCCTGAGTGAGCAGTTCTTC
>TRBV9|.|TRBJ1-2|TRBD1
CASSGGDRDGYTF
TGTGCCAGCAGCGGGGGTGACAGGGACGGCTACACCTTC
>TRBV7-2|.|TRBJ1-2|TRBD1
CASRIQGEDGYTF
TGTGCCAGCAGGATTCAGGGGGAGGATGGCTACACCTTC
>TRBV18|.|TRBJ2-2|.
CASSPLGADTGELFF
TGTGCCAGCTCACCACTGGGGGCGGACACCGGGGAGCTGTTTTTT
>TRBV6-6|.|TRBJ2-7|.
CASTTGDSYEQYF
TGTGCCAGCACCACCGGGGATTCCTACGAGCAGTACTTC
>TRBV19|once|TRBJ2-7|TRBD1
CASRAGTGYNEQYF
TGTGCCAGTAGAGCCGGGACAGGGTATAACGAGCAGTACTTC
>TRBV19|.|TRBJ1-5|TRBD1
CASISGQGFHQPQHF
TGTGCCAGTATCTCGGGACAGGGGTTTCATCAGCCCCAGCATTTT
>TRBV5-4|.|TRBJ2-7|.
CASSLFADFSYEQYF
TGTGCCAGCAGCTTGTTTGCGGACTTCTCCTACGAGCAGTACTTC
>TRBV6-5|few|TRBJ1-3|TRBD1
CASSLTGGLGNTIYF
TGTGCCAGCAGCTTAACAGGGGGCCTTGGAAACACCATATATTTT
>TRBV18|.|TRBJ2-5|.
CASSRGEETQYF
TGTGCCAGCTCACGCGGAGAAGAGACCCAGTACTTC
>TRBV5-4|.|TRBJ2-5|.
CASSLAAGQETQYF
TGTGCCAGCAGCTTGGCGGCAGGCCAAGAGACCCAGTACTTC
>TRBV19|.|TRBJ2-7|TRBD2
CASSWTSVGSEQYF
TGTGCCAGTAGTTGGACTAGCGTCGGTAGCGAGCAGTACTTC
>TRBV5-4|once|TRBJ2-7|TRBD2
CASKIAGGSVRQYF
TGTGCCAGCAAGATAGCGGGTGGGTCAGTACGGCAGTACTTC
>TRBV15|.|TRBJ1-5|TRBD1
CATGTGSNQPQHF
TGTGCAACAGGGACAGGAAGCAATCAGCCCCAGCATTTT
>TRBV27|.|TRBJ2-7|TRBD1
CASSLSGTGPYEQYF
TGTGCCAGCAGTTTATCAGGGACAGGGCCCTACGAGCAGTACTTC
>TRBV29-1|.|TRBJ2-4|TRBD1
CSGNTGGYIQYF
TGCAGCGGGAATACAGGGGGATACATTCAGTACTTC
>TRBV6-6|.|TRBJ2-1|.
CASSYSGVYNEQFF
TGTGCCAGCAGTTACTCCGGGGTCTACAATGAGCAGTTCTTC
>TRBV4-3|.|TRBJ2-2|.
CASSQNTGDTGELFF
TGCGCCAGCAGCCAAAATACCGGGGACACCGGGGAGCTGTTTTTT
>TRBV7-9|.|TRBJ1-5|.
CASSPSVAGQPQHF
TGTGCCAGCAGCCCCTCTGTGGCTGGTCAGCCCCAGCATTTT
>TRBV6-5|.|TRBJ2-7|TRBD1
CASSYGPGQNSYEQYF
TGTGCCAGCAGTTACGGACCGGGACAGAATTCCTACGAGCAGTACTTC
>TRBV19|.|TRBJ2-7|.
CASSISGSYEQYF
TGTGCCAGTAGTATTAGCGGCTCCTACGAGCAGTACTTC
>TRBV7-3|.|TRBJ2-1|.
CASSLSGPVDQFF
TGTGCCAGCAGCCTTAGCGGCCCCGTCGACCAGTTCTTC
>TRBV6-5|once|TRBJ2-3|.
CASSYSSGAGLGQYF
TGTGCCAGCAGTTACTCCTCTGGGGCAGGTCTGGGGCAGTATTTT
>TRBV27|.|TRBJ1-5|.
CASSYRADRNQPQHF
TGTGCCAGCAGTTACAGGGCGGATCGCAATCAGCCCCAGCATTTT
>TRBV19|.|TRBJ2-1|TRBD2
CASSPLAGVGYEQFF
TGTGCCAGTAGTCCTCTAGCGGGAGTAGGGTATGAGCAGTTCTTC
>TRBV4-1|.|TRBJ2-4|TRBD1
CASSQVAKGAYWGAKNIQYF
TGCGCCAGCAGCCAAGTGGCAAAGGGGGCGTACTGGGGAGCCAAAAACATTCAGTACTTC
>TRBV5-1|.|TRBJ2-2|TRBD2
CASSFWTSGSPNTGELFF
TGCGCCAGCAGCTTTTGGACTAGCGGGAGCCCGAACACCGGGGAGCTGTTTTTT
>TRBV27|.|TRBJ2-1|.
CASSRTRLGLGAYNEQFF
TGTGCCAGCAGCAGAACCCGACTAGGCTTGGGGGCCTACAATGAGCAGTTCTTC
>TRBV2|.|TRBJ2-1|TRBD2
CASRRLAAPNEQFF
TGTGCCAGCAGGAGACTAGCGGCCCCCAATGAGCAGTTCTTC
>TRBV19|.|TRBJ1-6|.
CASNTPYNSPLHF
TGTGCCAGTAATACACCTTATAATTCACCCCTCCACTTT